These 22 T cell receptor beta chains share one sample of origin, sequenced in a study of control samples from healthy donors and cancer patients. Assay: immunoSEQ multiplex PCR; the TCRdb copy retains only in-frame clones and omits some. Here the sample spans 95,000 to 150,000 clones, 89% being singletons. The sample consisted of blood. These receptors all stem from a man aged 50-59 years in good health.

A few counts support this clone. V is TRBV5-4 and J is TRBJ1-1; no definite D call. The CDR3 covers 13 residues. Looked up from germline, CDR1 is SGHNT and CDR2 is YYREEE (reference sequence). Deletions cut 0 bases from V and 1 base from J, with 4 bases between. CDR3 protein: CASSLVPNTEAFF. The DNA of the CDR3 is TGTGCCAGCAGCTTGGTACCGAACACTGAAGCTTTCTTT. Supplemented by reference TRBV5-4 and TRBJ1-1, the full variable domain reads ETGVTQSPTHLIKTRGQQVTLRCSSQSGHNTVSWYQQALGQGPQFIFQYYREEENGRGNFPPRFSGLQFPNYSSELNVNALELDDSALYLCASSLVPNTEAFFGQGTRLTVV.

The CDR3 is CASTRQGLTTEAFF. The CDR3 region has the DNA TGTGCCAGCACACGACAGGGGTTAACCACTGAAGCTTTCTTT. The chain employs TRBV2 and TRBJ1-1; 8 bases agree with TRBD1. V dropped 7 bases and J dropped 4; count of bases not matched to a gene: 8. The CDR3 is made up of 14 amino acids. Germline-derived CDR1 and CDR2 are SNHLY and FYNNEI.

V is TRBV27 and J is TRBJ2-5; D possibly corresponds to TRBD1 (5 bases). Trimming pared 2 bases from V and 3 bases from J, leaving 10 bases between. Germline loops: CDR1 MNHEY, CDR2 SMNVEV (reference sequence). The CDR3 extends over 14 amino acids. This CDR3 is CASSLIPREETQYF. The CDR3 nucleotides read TGTGCCAGCAGTTTAATACCCAGGGAAGAGACCCAGTACTTC.

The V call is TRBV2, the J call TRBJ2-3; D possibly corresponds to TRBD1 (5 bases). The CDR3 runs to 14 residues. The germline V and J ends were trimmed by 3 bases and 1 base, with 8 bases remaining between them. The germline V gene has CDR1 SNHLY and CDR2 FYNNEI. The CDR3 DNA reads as TGTGCCAGCAGTGACAGGGTGGGCACAGATACGCAGTATTTT. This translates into CASSDRVGTDTQYF. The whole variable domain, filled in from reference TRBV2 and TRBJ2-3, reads EPEVTQTPSHQVTQMGQEVILRCVPISNHLYFYWYRQILGQKVEFLVSFYNNEISEKSEIFDDQFSVERPDGSNFTLKIRSTKLEDSAMYFCASSDRVGTDTQYFGPGTRLTVL.

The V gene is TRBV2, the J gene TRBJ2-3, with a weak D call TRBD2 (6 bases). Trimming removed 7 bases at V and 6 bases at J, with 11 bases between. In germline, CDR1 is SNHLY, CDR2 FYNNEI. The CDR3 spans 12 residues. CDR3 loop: CASMRGTDTQYF. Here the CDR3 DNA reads TGTGCCAGCATGCGGGGTACTGATACGCAGTATTTT.

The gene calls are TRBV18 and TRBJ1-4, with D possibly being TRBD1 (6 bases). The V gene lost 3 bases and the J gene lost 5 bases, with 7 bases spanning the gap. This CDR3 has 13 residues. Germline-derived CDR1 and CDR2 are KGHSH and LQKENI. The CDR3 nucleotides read TGTGCCAGCTCACCCGGACAGAATGAAAAACTGTTTTTT. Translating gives CASSPGQNEKLFF.

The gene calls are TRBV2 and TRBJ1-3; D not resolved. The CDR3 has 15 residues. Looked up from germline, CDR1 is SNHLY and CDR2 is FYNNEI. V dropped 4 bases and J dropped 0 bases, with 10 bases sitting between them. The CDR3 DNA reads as TGTGCCAGCAGTGGGGAACCGATCTCTGGAAACACCATATATTTT. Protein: CASSGEPISGNTIYF.

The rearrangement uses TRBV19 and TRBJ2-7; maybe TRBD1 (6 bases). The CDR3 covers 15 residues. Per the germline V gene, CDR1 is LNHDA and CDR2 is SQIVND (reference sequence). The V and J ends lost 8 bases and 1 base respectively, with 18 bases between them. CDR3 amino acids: CASARGHERSYEQYF. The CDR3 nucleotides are TGTGCCAGTGCCAGGGGCCACGAAAGGTCCTACGAGCAGTACTTC.

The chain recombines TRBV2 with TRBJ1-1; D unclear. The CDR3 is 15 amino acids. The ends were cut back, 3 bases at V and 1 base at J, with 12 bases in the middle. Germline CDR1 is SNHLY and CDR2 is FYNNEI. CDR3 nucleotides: TGTGCCAGCAGTGACCAGGACGGAGAGAACACTGAAGCTTTCTTT. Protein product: CASSDQDGENTEAFF.

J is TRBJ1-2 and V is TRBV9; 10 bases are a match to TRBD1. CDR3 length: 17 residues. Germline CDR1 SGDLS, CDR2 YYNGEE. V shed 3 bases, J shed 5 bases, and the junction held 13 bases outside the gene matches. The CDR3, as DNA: TGTGCCAGCAGCGCGGGACAGGGGACGATTACTCGGTATGGCTACACCTTC. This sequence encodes CASSAGQGTITRYGYTF.

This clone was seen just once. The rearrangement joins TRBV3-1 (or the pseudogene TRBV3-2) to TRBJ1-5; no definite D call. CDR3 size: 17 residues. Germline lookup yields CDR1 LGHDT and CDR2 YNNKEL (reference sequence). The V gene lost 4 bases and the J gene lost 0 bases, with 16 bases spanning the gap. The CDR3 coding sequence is TGTGCCAGCAGCCCACGCCCCAGAGACGGTAGCAATCAGCCCCAGCATTTT. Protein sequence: CASSPRPRDGSNQPQHF.

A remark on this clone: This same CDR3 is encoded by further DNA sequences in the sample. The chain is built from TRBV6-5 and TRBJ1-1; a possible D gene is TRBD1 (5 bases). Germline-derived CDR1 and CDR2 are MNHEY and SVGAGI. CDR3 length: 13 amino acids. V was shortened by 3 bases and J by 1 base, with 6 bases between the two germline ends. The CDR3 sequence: CASSYGGNTEAFF. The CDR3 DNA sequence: TGTGCCAGCAGTTATGGGGGGAACACTGAAGCTTTCTTT.

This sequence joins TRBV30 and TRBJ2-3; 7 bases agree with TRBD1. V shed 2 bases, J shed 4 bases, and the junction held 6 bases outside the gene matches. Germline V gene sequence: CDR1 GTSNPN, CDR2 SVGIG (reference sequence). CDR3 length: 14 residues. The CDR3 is CAWSMGQSSDTQYF. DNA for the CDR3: TGTGCCTGGAGTATGGGACAGTCATCAGATACGCAGTATTTT. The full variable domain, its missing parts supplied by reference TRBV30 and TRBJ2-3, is SQTIHQWPATLVQPVGSPLSLECTVEGTSNPNLYWYRQAAGRGLQLLFYSVGIGQISSEVPQNLSASRPQDRQFILSSKKLLLSDSGFYLCAWSMGQSSDTQYFGPGTRLTVL.

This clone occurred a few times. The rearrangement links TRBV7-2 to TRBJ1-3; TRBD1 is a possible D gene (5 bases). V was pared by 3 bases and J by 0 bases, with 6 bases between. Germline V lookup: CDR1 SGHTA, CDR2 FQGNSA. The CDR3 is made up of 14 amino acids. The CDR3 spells CASSFTGSGNTIYF. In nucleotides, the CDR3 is TGTGCCAGCAGCTTCACAGGCTCTGGAAACACCATATATTTT.

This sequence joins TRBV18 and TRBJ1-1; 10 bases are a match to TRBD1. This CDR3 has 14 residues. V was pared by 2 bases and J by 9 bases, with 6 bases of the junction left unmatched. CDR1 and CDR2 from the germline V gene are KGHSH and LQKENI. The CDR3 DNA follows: TGTGCCAGCTCACCAGGGGACAGGGGTGTGAAAGCTTTCTTT. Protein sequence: CASSPGDRGVKAFF.

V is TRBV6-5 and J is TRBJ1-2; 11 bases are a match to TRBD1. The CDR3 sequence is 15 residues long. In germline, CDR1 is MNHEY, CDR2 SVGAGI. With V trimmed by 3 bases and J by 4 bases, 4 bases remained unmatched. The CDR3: CASSYRTGGGYGYTF. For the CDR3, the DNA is TGTGCCAGCAGTTATCGGACAGGGGGCGGCTATGGCTACACCTTC.

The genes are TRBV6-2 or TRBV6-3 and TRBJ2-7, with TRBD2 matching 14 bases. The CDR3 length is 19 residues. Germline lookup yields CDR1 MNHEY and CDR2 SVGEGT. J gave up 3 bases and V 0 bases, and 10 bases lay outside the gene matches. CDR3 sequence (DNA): TGTGCCAGCAGTTACTCACGGACTAGCGGGGGGCCTACCCTCTACGAGCAGTACTTC. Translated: CASSYSRTSGGPTLYEQYF.

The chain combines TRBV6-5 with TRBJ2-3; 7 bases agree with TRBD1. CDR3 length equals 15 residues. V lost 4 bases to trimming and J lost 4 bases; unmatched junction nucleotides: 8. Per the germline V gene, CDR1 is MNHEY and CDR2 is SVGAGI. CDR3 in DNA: TGTGCCAGCAGTTCCCTACAGGGGCCGGCAGATACGCAGTATTTT. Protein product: CASSSLQGPADTQYF.

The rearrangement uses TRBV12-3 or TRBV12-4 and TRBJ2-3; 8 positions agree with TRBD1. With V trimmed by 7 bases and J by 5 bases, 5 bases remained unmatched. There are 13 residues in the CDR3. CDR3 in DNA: TGTGCCAGCACTCCCACAGGGGGAGATACGCAGTATTTT. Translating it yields CASTPTGGDTQYF.

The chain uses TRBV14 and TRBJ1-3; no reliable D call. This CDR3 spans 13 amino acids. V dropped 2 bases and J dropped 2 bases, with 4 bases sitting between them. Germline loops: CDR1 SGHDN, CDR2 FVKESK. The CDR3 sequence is CASSQLAGNTIYF. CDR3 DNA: TGTGCCAGCAGCCAATTAGCTGGAAACACCATATATTTT.

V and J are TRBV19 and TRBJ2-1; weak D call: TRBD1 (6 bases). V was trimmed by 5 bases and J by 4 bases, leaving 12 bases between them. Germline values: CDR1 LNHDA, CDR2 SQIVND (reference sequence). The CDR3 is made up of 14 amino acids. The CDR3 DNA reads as TGTGCCAGTAGTGGTCCAGGGGTGTACAATGAGCAGTTCTTC. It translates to CASSGPGVYNEQFF.

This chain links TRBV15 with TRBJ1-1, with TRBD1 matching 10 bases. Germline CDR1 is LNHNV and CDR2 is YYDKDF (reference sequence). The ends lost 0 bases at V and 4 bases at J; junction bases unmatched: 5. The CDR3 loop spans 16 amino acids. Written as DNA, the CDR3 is TGTGCCACCAGCAGAGATGGGACAGGGGTAGGCACTGAAGCTTTCTTT. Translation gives CATSRDGTGVGTEAFF.